This T cell receptor beta chain was retrieved from a study of cytomegalovirus exposure and HLA in healthy donors. Study-wide context: Researchers found that around 80% of some 400 genotyped donors fell within the Caucasian-associated ancestry cluster.

The PCR employed 60 Vbeta primers together with 13 Jbeta primers. This table comes from immunoSEQ multiplex PCR, and its TCRdb copy is limited to in-frame clones, with some not included. The table shows 150,000 to 200,000 clones, with approximately 77% occurring only once. V was clipped by 6 bases and J by 1 base, with 16 bases between them. The germline gives CDR1 MNHEY, CDR2 SVGAGI. The CDR3 has 15 amino acids. Sequencing input: PBMCs. This TCR came from a man aged 35 to 55 in good health and CMV-seropositive. The gene calls are TRBV6-5 and TRBJ2-7; TRBD1 is a possible D gene (5 bases). Here the CDR3 reads CASRLRQFGSYEQYF. DNA of the CDR3: TGTGCCAGCAGACTACGACAGTTTGGGTCCTACGAGCAGTACTTC.